This T cell receptor beta chain originates from a study of regulatory T cells in long-lasting Graves disease. The V and J ends lost 9 bases and 0 bases, in that order; junction bases with no gene match: 6. The CDR3 covers 14 residues. Germline values: CDR1 MNHNS, CDR2 SASEGT. Many counts were recorded for this clonotype. Its antigen is undetermined. General observations from the study: Persistent Graves' patients showed less TCR diversity than newly diagnosed patients showed.

CDR3 regions were amplified by Arm-PCR using iRepertoire HTBI primers to build TCR beta libraries. TCRdb analysed the multiplex PCR reads with MiXCR anew, one entry per CDR3 protein. The sample has roughly 700,000 distinct CDR3 sequences; 30% are singletons. Time point specified: persistent/refractory GD, antithyroid drugs over 5 years with positive TRAb. PBMCs provided the RNA from which the TCR library was made. V and J are TRBV6-1 and TRBJ2-5, with 8 bases identical to TRBD2. The material sequenced was peripheral blood mononuclear cells (PBMCs), taken when the disease was refractory, from a patient treated with antithyroid drugs. This TCR was sampled from a female donor with Graves disease. In DNA, the CDR3 is TGTGCCAGTCGACTAGCGCCTTACCAAGAGACCCAGTACTTC. Its translation: CASRLAPYQETQYF.